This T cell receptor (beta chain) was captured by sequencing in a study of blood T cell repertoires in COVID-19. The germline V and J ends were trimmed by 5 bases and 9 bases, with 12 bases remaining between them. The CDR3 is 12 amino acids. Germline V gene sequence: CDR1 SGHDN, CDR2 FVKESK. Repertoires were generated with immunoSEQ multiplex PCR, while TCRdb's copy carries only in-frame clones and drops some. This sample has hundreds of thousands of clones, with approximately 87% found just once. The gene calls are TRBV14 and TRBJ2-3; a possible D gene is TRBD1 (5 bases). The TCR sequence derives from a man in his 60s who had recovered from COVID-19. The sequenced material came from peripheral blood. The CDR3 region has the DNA TGTGCCAGCAGCGGCAGGCCAGGGACGCAGTATTTT. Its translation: CASSGRPGTQYF.